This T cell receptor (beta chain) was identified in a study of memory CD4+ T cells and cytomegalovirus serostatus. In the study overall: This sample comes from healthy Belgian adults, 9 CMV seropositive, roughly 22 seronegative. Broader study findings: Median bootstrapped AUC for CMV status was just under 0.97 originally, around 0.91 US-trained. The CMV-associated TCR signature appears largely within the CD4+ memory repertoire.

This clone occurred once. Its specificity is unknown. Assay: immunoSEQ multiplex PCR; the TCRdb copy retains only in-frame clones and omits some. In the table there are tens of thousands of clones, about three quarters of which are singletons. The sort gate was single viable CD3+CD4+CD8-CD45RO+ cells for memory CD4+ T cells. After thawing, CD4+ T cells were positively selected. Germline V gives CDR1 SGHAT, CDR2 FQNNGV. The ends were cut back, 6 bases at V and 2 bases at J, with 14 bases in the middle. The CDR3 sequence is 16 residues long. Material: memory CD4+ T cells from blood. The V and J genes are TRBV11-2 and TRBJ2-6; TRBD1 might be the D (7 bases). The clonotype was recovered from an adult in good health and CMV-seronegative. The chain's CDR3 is CASRGWRGPGANVLTF. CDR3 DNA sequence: TGTGCCAGCAGAGGATGGAGGGGGCCTGGGGCCAACGTCCTGACTTTC.